These 11 T cell receptor beta chains originate from one sample sequenced in a study of siplizumab effects on memory and regulatory T cells. TCRdb's table, derived via immunoSEQ multiplex PCR, lists solely in-frame clones and lacks some. The table records around 110,000 clones, around 94% of them present only once. The material sequenced was non-Treg CD4+ T cells sorted from blood. Receptors were obtained from a human donor in good health.

J is TRBJ1-2 and V is TRBV11-2; D uncertain. Trimming pared 5 bases from V and 8 bases from J, leaving 21 bases between. This CDR3 has 15 amino acids. From germline, CDR1 is SGHAT and CDR2 FQNNGV. In nucleotides, the CDR3 is TGTGCCAGCAGCGCCCCCATCGAAAGGTCTGAGGGCTACACCTTC. Translation gives CASSAPIERSEGYTF.

J is TRBJ1-5 and V is TRBV6-1; D gene unclear. Germline V CDR1 and CDR2: MNHNS, SASEGT. Between the trimmed V and J ends, which lost 4 bases and 2 bases, there was a span of 3 bases. The CDR3 extends over 12 amino acids. CDR3 in amino acids: CASSVGNQPQHF. The CDR3 nucleotides read TGTGCCAGCAGTGTGGGCAATCAGCCCCAGCATTTT.

The rearrangement joins TRBV6-5 to TRBJ1-1; D gene unclear. The CDR3 has 13 residues. Trimming shortened V by 6 bases and J by 0 bases, and 8 bases separated the two germline ends. Germline V lookup: CDR1 MNHEY, CDR2 SVGAGI. CDR3 coding DNA: TGTGCCAGCAGACCGCCATTGAACACTGAAGCTTTCTTT. The encoded protein is CASRPPLNTEAFF.

In regard to this clone: The same CDR3 also results from other DNA sequences found in this sample. V gene TRBV18 combines with J gene TRBJ1-5, with 10 bases that match TRBD1. Germline CDR1 KGHSH, CDR2 LQKENI. There are 15 residues in the CDR3. The ends lost 2 bases at V and 4 bases at J; junction bases unmatched: 2. Here the CDR3 DNA reads TGTGCCAGCTCACCAGGGACAGGGGATAATCAGCCCCAGCATTTT. Its protein is CASSPGTGDNQPQHF.

This sequence joins TRBV30 and TRBJ1-3, with unresolved D. Germline-derived CDR1 and CDR2 are GTSNPN and SVGIG (reference sequence). CDR3 size: 13 residues. V lost 0 bases, J lost 4 bases, and 7 bases lay in between. CDR3: CAWSVTQGNTIYF. Here the CDR3 DNA reads TGTGCCTGGAGTGTAACTCAGGGAAACACCATATATTTT.

V usage is TRBV7-3 and J usage is TRBJ2-1, with D perhaps TRBD2 (5 bases). Trimming removed 3 bases from V and 4 bases from J, with 13 bases in between. Germline-derived CDR1 and CDR2 are SGHTA and FQGTGA. The CDR3 is 15 amino acids. The CDR3 here is CASSFQAEKYNEQFF. The CDR3 DNA sequence: TGTGCCAGCAGCTTTCAAGCGGAGAAGTACAATGAGCAGTTCTTC. Full variable domain (rest looked up from reference TRBV7-3 and TRBJ2-1): GAGVSQTPSNKVTEKGKYVELRCDPISGHTALYWYRQSLGQGPEFLIYFQGTGAADDSGLPNDRFFAVRPEGSVSTLKIQRTERGDSAVYLCASSFQAEKYNEQFFGPGTRLTVL.

The gene calls are TRBV5-1 and TRBJ2-3; tentative D call: TRBD1 (5 bases). V gave up 3 bases and J gave up 5 bases, with 13 bases separating them. CDR3 size: 14 residues. Germline values: CDR1 SGHRS, CDR2 YFSETQ. DNA of the CDR3: TGCGCCAGCAGCTCCCGCCAGGGCCAAGATACGCAGTATTTT. Residues: CASSSRQGQDTQYF.

The V gene is TRBV6-6, the J gene TRBJ2-1; 14 nucleotides line up with TRBD2. Losses at the gene ends were 8 bases for V and 7 bases for J; bases not matched to a gene: 1. There are 13 residues in the CDR3. Germline CDR1 reads MNHNY; CDR2 reads SVGAGI (reference sequence). The CDR3 loop is CASGTSGSNEQFF. As DNA, the CDR3 is TGTGCCAGCGGGACTAGCGGGAGTAATGAGCAGTTCTTC.

The chain uses TRBV27 and TRBJ1-2; D gene unclear. V was pared by 2 bases and J by 4 bases, with 23 bases between. This CDR3 region has 18 residues. The germline gives CDR1 MNHEY, CDR2 SMNVEV (reference sequence). CDR3 sequence reads: CASSLRRENEVQTYGYTF. CDR3 bases: TGTGCCAGCAGTTTAAGGCGTGAAAATGAAGTTCAAACCTATGGCTACACCTTC.

The J gene is TRBJ2-2, the V gene TRBV6-6, with TRBD1 identical over 8 bases. Trimming cost V 0 bases and J 5 bases; bases outside gene matches: 5. The CDR3 contains 16 residues. CDR1 and CDR2 (germline): MNHNY, SVGAGI (reference sequence). DNA of the CDR3: TGTGCCAGCAGTTACTCCCCAGGGGGCTGGACCGGGGAGCTGTTTTTT. Encoded protein: CASSYSPGGWTGELFF.

This chain uses TRBV5-1 with TRBJ2-3; TRBD2 matches at 10 bases. CDR1 and CDR2 (germline): SGHRS, YFSETQ. The length of the CDR3 is 16 residues. V gave up 0 bases and J gave up 4 bases; unmatched junction bases: 5. CDR3 sequence reads: CASSLGLAGGSDTQYF. The CDR3 DNA is TGCGCCAGCAGCTTGGGGTTAGCGGGAGGTTCAGATACGCAGTATTTT.